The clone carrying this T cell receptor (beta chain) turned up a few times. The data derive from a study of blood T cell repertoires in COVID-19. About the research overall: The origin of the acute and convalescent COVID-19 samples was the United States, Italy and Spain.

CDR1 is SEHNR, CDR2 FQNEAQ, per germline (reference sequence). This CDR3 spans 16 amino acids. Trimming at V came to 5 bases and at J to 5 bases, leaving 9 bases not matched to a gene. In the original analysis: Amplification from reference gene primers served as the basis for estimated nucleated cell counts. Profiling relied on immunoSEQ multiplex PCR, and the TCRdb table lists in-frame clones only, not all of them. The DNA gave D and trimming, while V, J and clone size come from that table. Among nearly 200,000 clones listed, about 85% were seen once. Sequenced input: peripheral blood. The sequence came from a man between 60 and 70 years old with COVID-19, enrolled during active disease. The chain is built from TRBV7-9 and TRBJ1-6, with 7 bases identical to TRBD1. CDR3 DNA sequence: TGTGCCAGCAGCATGAACTTGGGACAGCATAATTCACCCCTCCACTTT. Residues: CASSMNLGQHNSPLHF.